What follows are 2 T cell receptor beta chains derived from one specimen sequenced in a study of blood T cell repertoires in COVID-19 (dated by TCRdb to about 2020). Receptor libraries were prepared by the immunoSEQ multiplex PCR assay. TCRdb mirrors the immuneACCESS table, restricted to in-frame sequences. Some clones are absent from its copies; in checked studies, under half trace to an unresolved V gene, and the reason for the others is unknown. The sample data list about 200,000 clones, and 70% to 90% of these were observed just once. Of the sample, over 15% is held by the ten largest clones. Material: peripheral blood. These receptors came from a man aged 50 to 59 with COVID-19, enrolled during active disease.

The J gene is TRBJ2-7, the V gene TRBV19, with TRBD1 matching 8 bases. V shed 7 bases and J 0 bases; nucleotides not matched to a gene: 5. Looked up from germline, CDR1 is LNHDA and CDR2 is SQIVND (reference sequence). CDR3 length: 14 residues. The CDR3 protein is CASTSDRDSYEQYF. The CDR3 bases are TGTGCCAGTACCTCGGACAGGGACTCCTACGAGCAGTACTTC.

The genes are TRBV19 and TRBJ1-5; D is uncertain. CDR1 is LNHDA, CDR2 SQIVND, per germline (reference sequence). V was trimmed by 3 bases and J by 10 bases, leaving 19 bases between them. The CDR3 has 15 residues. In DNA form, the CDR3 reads TGTGCCAGTAGTATGCCCCAGGCTCACCGGGGACCCCAGCATTTT. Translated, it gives CASSMPQAHRGPQHF.